Below, one T cell receptor (beta chain) is given with its context. Its antigen is currently unknown. This sample was included in a study of shared clonotypes between healthy human individuals. Overall study results and limits: Rarefaction exposed incomplete sorted-subset sequencing despite large depth. Sampling included only blood; tissue repertoires likely differ.

Per the germline V gene, CDR1 is SGHVS and CDR2 is FQNEAQ. The CDR3 length is 15 residues. Trimming shortened V by 0 bases and J by 2 bases, and 9 bases separated the two germline ends. For sorted subsets, approximately 180 ng DNA per replicate equaled roughly 30,000 T cell genomes. The assay was immunoSEQ multiplex PCR, and TCRdb's table has in-frame clones only and misses some. The data hold about 1 million clones, with under 80% observed a single time. Source material: memory CD4+ T cells sorted from blood. Stated subset: CD45RA-negative fraction. This chain uses TRBV7-8 with TRBJ2-3, with no clear D. The clonotype comes from a man between 18 and 29 years old in good health. CDR3: CASSLAVGVTDTQYF. The CDR3 DNA follows: TGTGCCAGCAGCTTAGCGGTTGGGGTCACAGATACGCAGTATTTT.